The sequence of this TCR beta chain was determined in a study of T cell changes during pregnancy in multiple sclerosis. Sequencing used immunoSEQ multiplex PCR; TCRdb keeps in-frame clones, though not all of them. The sample includes approximately 60,000 clones, 92% of them seen just once. V was clipped by 0 bases and J by 5 bases, with 13 bases between them. The CDR3 is 15 amino acids. The germline V gene has CDR1 SGHTA and CDR2 FQGNSA. This TCR was recovered from a female donor in good health, enrolled as a control in a pregnancy study. This sequence joins TRBV7-2 and TRBJ2-5; D is perhaps TRBD2 (5 bases). Sequencing used peripheral blood, obtained in the second trimester of pregnancy. Here the CDR3 reads CASSLALGGGETQYF. The CDR3 DNA sequence: TGTGCCAGCAGCTTAGCGCTGGGCGGCGGGGAGACCCAGTACTTC.